This TCR beta chain comes out of a study of shared clonotypes between healthy human individuals. Details on this clone: Antigen: not known.

Findings of the study overall: The sampled material consisted only of blood, and tissue repertoires are likely to differ.

Germline V CDR1 and CDR2: SQVTM, ANQGSEA. Trimming took 5 bases from V and 5 from J, leaving 10 bases between them. CDR3 length: 12 amino acids. Each cell subset's genomic DNA was divided evenly among several immunoSEQ plates. Methods used by the authors: There were no quality scores in the junction-only immunoSEQ sequences, so filtering differed. Sequenced by immunoSEQ multiplex PCR; TCRdb stores in-frame clones only, minus some. That table supplies the V and J calls and clone size; D and trimming were determined from the DNA. The sample consists of some 2.3 million clones, over 90% of them appearing once.

The rearrangement joins TRBV29-1 to TRBJ2-1; D possibly matches TRBD1 or TRBD2 (5 bases each). This TCR was recovered from a man aged 18 to 35 in good health. Some clones in this sample may be carry-over from other donors' samples. The sequencing input was naive CD4+ T cells from PBMCs. Subset of the sample: CD45RA+ positively selected. The CDR3 coding sequence is TGCAGCGTTCGGGACGGACACAATGAGCAGTTCTTC. Translation gives CSVRDGHNEQFF.